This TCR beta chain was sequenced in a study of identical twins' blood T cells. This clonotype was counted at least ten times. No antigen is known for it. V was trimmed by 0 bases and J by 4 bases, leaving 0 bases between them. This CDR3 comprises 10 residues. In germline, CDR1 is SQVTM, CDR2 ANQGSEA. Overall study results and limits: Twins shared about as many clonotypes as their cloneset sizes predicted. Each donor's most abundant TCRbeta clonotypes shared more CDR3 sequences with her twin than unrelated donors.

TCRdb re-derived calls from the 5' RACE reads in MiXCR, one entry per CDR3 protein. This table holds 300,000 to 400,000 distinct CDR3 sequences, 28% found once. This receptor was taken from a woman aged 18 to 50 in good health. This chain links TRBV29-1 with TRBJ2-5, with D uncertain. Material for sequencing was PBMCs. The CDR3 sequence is CSVEEETQYF. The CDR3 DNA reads TGCAGCGTTGAAGAAGAGACCCAGTACTTC.